This T cell receptor (beta chain) originates from a study of shared clonotypes between healthy human individuals. Deep was the level used in running the assay. Only in-frame clones appear in the TCRdb table, and some are missing; sequencing was by immunoSEQ multiplex PCR. The sample comprises 950,000 to 1,300,000 clones, approximately 70% of which are singletons, and about 1.5% rests with the top ten. V lost 2 bases and J lost 6, with 7 bases in between. CDR1 is SGHTA, CDR2 FQGNSA, per germline. The CDR3 contains 13 residues. The source is a man aged 18 to 30 in good health. Sequencing used memory CD4+ T cells sorted from blood. Subset indicated: CD45RA-negative fraction. The rearrangement links TRBV7-2 to TRBJ2-2; D call uncertain. The CDR3 reads CASSLYGAGELFF. CDR3 DNA sequence: TGTGCCAGCAGCTTATATGGAGCCGGGGAGCTGTTTTTT. Variable domain in full (rest from reference TRBV7-2 and TRBJ2-2): GAGVSQSPSNKVTEKGKDVELRCDPISGHTALYWYRQSLGQGLEFLIYFQGNSAPDKSGLPSDRFSAERTGGSVSTLTIQRTQQEDSAVYLCASSLYGAGELFFGEGSRLTVL.